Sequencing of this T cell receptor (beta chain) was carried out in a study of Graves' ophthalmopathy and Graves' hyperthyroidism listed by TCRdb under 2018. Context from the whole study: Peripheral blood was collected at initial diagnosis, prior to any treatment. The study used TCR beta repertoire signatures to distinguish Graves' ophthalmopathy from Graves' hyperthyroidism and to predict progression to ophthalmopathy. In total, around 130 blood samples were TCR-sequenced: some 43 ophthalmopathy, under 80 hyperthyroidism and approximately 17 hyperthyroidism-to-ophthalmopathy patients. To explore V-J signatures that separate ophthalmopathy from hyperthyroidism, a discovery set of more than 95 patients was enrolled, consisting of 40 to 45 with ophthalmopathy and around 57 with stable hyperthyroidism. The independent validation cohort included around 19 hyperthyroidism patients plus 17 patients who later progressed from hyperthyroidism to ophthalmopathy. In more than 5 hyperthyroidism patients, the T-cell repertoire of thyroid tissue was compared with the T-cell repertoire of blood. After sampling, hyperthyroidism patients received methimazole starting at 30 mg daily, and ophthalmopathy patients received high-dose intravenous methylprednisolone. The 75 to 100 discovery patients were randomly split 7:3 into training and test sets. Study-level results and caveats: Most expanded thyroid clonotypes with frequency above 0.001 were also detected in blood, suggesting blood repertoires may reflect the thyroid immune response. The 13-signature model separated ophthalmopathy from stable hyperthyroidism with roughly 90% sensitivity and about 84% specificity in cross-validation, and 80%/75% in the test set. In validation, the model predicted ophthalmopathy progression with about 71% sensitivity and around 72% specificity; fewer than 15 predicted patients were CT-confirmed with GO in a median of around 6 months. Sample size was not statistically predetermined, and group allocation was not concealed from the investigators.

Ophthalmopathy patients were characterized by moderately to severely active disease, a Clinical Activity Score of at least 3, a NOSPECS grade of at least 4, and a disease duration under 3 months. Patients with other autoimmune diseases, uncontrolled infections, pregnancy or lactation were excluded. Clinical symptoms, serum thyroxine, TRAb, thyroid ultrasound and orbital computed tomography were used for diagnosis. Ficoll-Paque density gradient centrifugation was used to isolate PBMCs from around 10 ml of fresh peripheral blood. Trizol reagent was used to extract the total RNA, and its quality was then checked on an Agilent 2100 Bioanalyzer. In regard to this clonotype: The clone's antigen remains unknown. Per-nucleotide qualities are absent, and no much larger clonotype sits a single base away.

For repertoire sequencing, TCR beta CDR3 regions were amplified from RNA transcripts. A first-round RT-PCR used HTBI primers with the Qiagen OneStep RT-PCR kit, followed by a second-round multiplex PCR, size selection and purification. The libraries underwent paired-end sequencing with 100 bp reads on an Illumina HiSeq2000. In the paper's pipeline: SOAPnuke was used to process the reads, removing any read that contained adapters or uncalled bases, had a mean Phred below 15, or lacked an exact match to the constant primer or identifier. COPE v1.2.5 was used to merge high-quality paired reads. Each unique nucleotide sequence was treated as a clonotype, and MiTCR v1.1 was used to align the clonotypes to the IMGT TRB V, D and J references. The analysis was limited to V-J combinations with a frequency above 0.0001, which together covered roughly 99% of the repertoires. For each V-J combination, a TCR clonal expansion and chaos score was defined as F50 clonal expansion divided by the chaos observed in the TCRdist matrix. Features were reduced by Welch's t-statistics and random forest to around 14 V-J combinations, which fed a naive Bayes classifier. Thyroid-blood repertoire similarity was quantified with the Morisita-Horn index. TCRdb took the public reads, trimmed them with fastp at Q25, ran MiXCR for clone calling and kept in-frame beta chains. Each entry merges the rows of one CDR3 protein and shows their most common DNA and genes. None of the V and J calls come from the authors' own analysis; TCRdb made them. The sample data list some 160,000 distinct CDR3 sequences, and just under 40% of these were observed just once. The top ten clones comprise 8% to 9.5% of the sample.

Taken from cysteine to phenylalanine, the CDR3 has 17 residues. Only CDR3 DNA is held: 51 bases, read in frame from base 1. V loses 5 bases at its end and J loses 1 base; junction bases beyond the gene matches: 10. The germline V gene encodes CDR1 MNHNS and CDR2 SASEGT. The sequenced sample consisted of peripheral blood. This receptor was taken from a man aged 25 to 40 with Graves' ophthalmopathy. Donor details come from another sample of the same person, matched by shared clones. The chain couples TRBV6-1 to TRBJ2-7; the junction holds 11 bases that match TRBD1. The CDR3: CASSPGTGGTRSYEQYF. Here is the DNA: TGTGCCAGCAGTCCCGGGACAGGGGGGACTCGATCCTACGAGCAGTACTTC.